A selection of T cell receptor beta chains follows, all from one sample in a study of regulatory T cells in long-lasting Graves disease. TCRdb reprocessed the multiplex PCR reads via MiXCR and lists one record per CDR3 protein. Among under 450,000 distinct CDR3 sequences listed, around 16% were seen once. The sample also formed part of further work on T cells in Graves' hyperthyroidism and ophthalmopathy.

The material was peripheral blood mononuclear cells (PBMCs), obtained at new diagnosis, from a patient treated with antithyroid drugs. Receptor source: a young woman with Graves disease. Both conserved end residues are part of each CDR3. The D gene is left open where the match is weak. Size values are once, few and many counts, or a class for expanded clones, and some rows have none.

v_gene: TRBV5-1
j_gene: TRBJ2-1
abundance: .
d_gene: TRBD2
CDR3aa: CASSSQVAGPSYNEQFF
CDR3nt: TGCGCCAGCAGCAGCCAAGTAGCGGGCCCCTCCTACAATGAGCAGTTCTTC

v_gene: TRBV27
j_gene: TRBJ1-5
abundance: many
d_gene: .
CDR3aa: CASSPLNQPQHF
CDR3nt: TGTGCCAGCAGTCCGCTCAATCAGCCCCAGCATTTT

v_gene: TRBV20-1
j_gene: TRBJ1-2
abundance: .
d_gene: .
CDR3aa: CSASAPGHSFHLYGYTF
CDR3nt: TGCAGTGCTAGTGCCCCAGGACACTCCTTCCATCTATATGGCTACACCTTC

v_gene: TRBV6-5
j_gene: TRBJ1-3
abundance: .
d_gene: .
CDR3aa: CASSILDSGGNTIYF
CDR3nt: TGTGCCAGCAGCATACTCGACTCGGGTGGAAACACCATATATTTT

v_gene: TRBV20-1
j_gene: TRBJ2-7
abundance: many
d_gene: TRBD2
CDR3aa: CSATPSGSAYEQYF
CDR3nt: TGCAGTGCTACTCCTAGCGGGAGCGCCTACGAGCAGTACTTC

v_gene: TRBV7-3
j_gene: TRBJ2-2
abundance: many
d_gene: .
CDR3aa: CASSIQNTGELFF
CDR3nt: TGTGCCAGCAGCATACAAAACACCGGGGAGCTGTTTTTT

v_gene: TRBV11-2
j_gene: TRBJ1-4
abundance: many
d_gene: .
CDR3aa: CASSSQLEKLFF
CDR3nt: TGTGCCAGCAGCTCACAGCTGGAAAAACTGTTTTTT

v_gene: TRBV6-1
j_gene: TRBJ2-5
abundance: few
d_gene: TRBD1
CDR3aa: CASSVGGQGRIETQYF
CDR3nt: TGTGCCAGCAGTGTGGGGGGACAGGGACGTATAGAGACCCAGTACTTC

v_gene: TRBV20-1
j_gene: TRBJ1-2
abundance: .
d_gene: .
CDR3aa: CSARGGVRQVAHYGYTF
CDR3nt: TGCAGTGCTAGAGGAGGGGTTCGGCAGGTCGCCCACTATGGCTACACCTTC

v_gene: TRBV28
j_gene: TRBJ2-1
abundance: many
d_gene: .
CDR3aa: CASSLEPGSNEQFF
CDR3nt: TGTGCCAGCAGTTTAGAACCAGGGTCCAATGAGCAGTTCTTC

v_gene: TRBV30
j_gene: TRBJ1-2
abundance: .
d_gene: .
CDR3aa: CAWTGPNNYGYTF
CDR3nt: TGTGCCTGGACAGGACCGAATAACTATGGCTACACCTTC

v_gene: TRBV9
j_gene: TRBJ1-6
abundance: many
d_gene: .
CDR3aa: CAPRADNSPLHF
CDR3nt: TGTGCCCCCAGGGCGGATAATTCACCCCTCCACTTT

v_gene: TRBV29-1
j_gene: TRBJ2-7
abundance: .
d_gene: TRBD1
CDR3aa: CSVGTASFGAYEQYF
CDR3nt: TGCAGCGTGGGGACAGCTAGTTTTGGAGCCTACGAGCAGTACTTC

v_gene: TRBV5-1
j_gene: TRBJ2-7
abundance: many
d_gene: .
CDR3aa: CASSSSGTSSYEQYF
CDR3nt: TGCGCCAGCAGCTCCTCCGGGACGAGCTCCTACGAGCAGTACTTC

v_gene: TRBV27
j_gene: TRBJ2-2
abundance: .
d_gene: .
CDR3aa: CASTQHTGELFF
CDR3nt: TGTGCCAGCACTCAACACACCGGGGAGCTGTTTTTT

v_gene: TRBV7-9
j_gene: TRBJ2-7
abundance: few
d_gene: TRBD2
CDR3aa: CASSFDLRTSGVEQYF
CDR3nt: TGTGCCAGCAGCTTCGATCTACGGACTAGCGGAGTCGAGCAGTACTTC

v_gene: TRBV13
j_gene: TRBJ2-3
abundance: many
d_gene: .
CDR3aa: CASSSSGQRDTQYF
CDR3nt: TGTGCCAGCAGCTCCTCGGGCCAGCGAGATACGCAGTATTTT

v_gene: TRBV5-1
j_gene: TRBJ2-1
abundance: many
d_gene: .
CDR3aa: CASSLSGRGPYNEQFF
CDR3nt: TGCGCCAGCAGCTTAAGCGGCAGGGGCCCCTACAATGAGCAGTTCTTC

v_gene: TRBV7-2
j_gene: TRBJ2-3
abundance: few
d_gene: .
CDR3aa: CASSGFTDTQYF
CDR3nt: TGTGCCAGCAGCGGCTTCACAGATACGCAGTATTTT

v_gene: TRBV28
j_gene: TRBJ2-7
abundance: many
d_gene: .
CDR3aa: CASSPRGAHEQYF
CDR3nt: TGTGCCAGCAGCCCTAGGGGAGCCCACGAGCAGTACTTC

v_gene: TRBV7-2
j_gene: TRBJ2-3
abundance: many
d_gene: .
CDR3aa: CASSLGAGWATDTQYF
CDR3nt: TGTGCCAGCAGCTTAGGGGCAGGGTGGGCCACAGATACGCAGTATTTT

v_gene: TRBV20-1
j_gene: TRBJ1-1
abundance: .
d_gene: .
CDR3aa: CSAAPIAGPEAFF
CDR3nt: TGCAGTGCCGCCCCCATAGCGGGACCTGAAGCTTTCTTT

v_gene: TRBV14
j_gene: TRBJ2-7
abundance: .
d_gene: .
CDR3aa: CASSPGQGEQYF
CDR3nt: TGTGCCAGCAGTCCGGGACAAGGGGAGCAGTACTTC

v_gene: TRBV10-3
j_gene: TRBJ2-3
abundance: many
d_gene: .
CDR3aa: CAAKRGADTDTQYF
CDR3nt: TGTGCCGCGAAGCGCGGGGCGGACACAGATACGCAGTATTTT

v_gene: TRBV4-1
j_gene: TRBJ1-4
abundance: few
d_gene: .
CDR3aa: CASKGRYTTNEKLFF
CDR3nt: TGCGCCAGCAAAGGCAGGTACACAACTAATGAAAAACTGTTTTTT

v_gene: TRBV5-1
j_gene: TRBJ1-2
abundance: many
d_gene: TRBD1
CDR3aa: CASSLGQGEGYTF
CDR3nt: TGCGCCAGCAGCTTGGGACAGGGCGAAGGCTACACCTTC

v_gene: TRBV3-1
j_gene: TRBJ1-5
abundance: many
d_gene: .
CDR3aa: CASSQGDSSNQPQHF
CDR3nt: TGTGCCAGCAGCCAAGGAGACAGTAGCAATCAGCCCCAGCATTTT

v_gene: TRBV6-2/TRBV6-3
j_gene: TRBJ2-3
abundance: few
d_gene: .
CDR3aa: CASSRMGEVGDTQYF
CDR3nt: TGTGCCAGCAGTCGAATGGGGGAGGTAGGAGATACGCAGTATTTT

v_gene: TRBV28
j_gene: TRBJ1-6
abundance: few
d_gene: .
CDR3aa: CATNSWAVDSPLHF
CDR3nt: TGTGCCACTAACAGTTGGGCAGTTGATTCACCCCTCCACTTT

v_gene: TRBV6-4
j_gene: TRBJ2-3
abundance: .
d_gene: TRBD2
CDR3aa: CASSISGGADTQYF
CDR3nt: TGTGCCAGCAGTATAAGCGGGGGGGCAGATACGCAGTATTTT

v_gene: TRBV28
j_gene: TRBJ1-5
abundance: few
d_gene: .
CDR3aa: CASHQGLSNQPQHF
CDR3nt: TGTGCCAGCCATCAGGGGCTTAGCAATCAGCCCCAGCATTTT

v_gene: TRBV9
j_gene: TRBJ1-2
abundance: many
d_gene: .
CDR3aa: CASSVEGTNYGYTF
CDR3nt: TGTGCCAGCAGCGTAGAGGGGACCAACTATGGCTACACCTTC

v_gene: TRBV9
j_gene: TRBJ2-7
abundance: .
d_gene: .
CDR3aa: CASSVEPGADEQYF
CDR3nt: TGTGCCAGCAGCGTAGAGCCGGGGGCCGACGAGCAGTACTTC